This is a list of T cell receptor beta chains from one sample in a study of cytomegalovirus exposure and HLA in healthy donors. Libraries were prepared by immunoSEQ multiplex PCR; TCRdb keeps only in-frame clonotypes and omits some of them. The data show about 240,000 clones, with about 81% seen just once and 5.4% held by the top ten. Specimen: PBMCs. These receptors were taken from a woman in her thirties or forties in good health and CMV-seropositive. Each CDR3 is given with its conserved first and last residue. A D gene is named only where the DNA matches it firmly. Clone size is shown for a subset of rows, as once, few, many or a class of expanded clone.

TRBD1 TRBJ2-7 TRBV19 few TGTGCCAGTAGTTCAGGGGGCGCCTCCTACGAGCAGTACTTC CASSSGGASYEQYF
. TRBJ1-3 TRBV25-1 . TGTGCCAGCAGTGAAGAGGCAGGGACACACACCATATATTTT CASSEEAGTHTIYF
. TRBJ2-7 TRBV11-2 . TGTGCCAGCAGCTCGACAGGTTACGAGCAGTACTTC CASSSTGYEQYF
. TRBJ1-1 TRBV10-1 . TGCGCCCTAGATAAGTGTTTACAGAACACTGAAGCTTTCTTT CALDKCLQNTEAFF
. TRBJ2-5 TRBV10-3 . TGTGCCATCAGTGAGTCAACTTCCCAAGAGACCCAGTACTTC CAISESTSQETQYF
TRBD2 TRBJ2-1 TRBV7-8 . TGTGCCAGCAGCTTAGCCGAGACTAGCGGCAATGAGCAGTTCTTC CASSLAETSGNEQFF
TRBD1 TRBJ2-5 TRBV5-1 . TGCGCCAGCAGACCTGGACAGGCGCTAGAGACCCAGTACTTC CASRPGQALETQYF
TRBD1 TRBJ1-5 TRBV13 once TGTGCCAGCAGCTTAAGCCGACAGGGGAGCAATCAGCCCCAGCATTTT CASSLSRQGSNQPQHF
TRBD2 TRBJ2-1 TRBV19 . TGTGCCGCGGGGTTCGGGGGAGGGGATGAGCAGTTCTTC CAAGFGGGDEQFF
. TRBJ2-5 TRBV29-1 . TGCAGCGTTGGTACAGGACCACAAGAGACCCAGTACTTC CSVGTGPQETQYF
. TRBJ2-5 TRBV2 few TGTGCCAGCAGCGCCGGACTGGATGGGACCCAGTACTTC CASSAGLDGTQYF
. TRBJ2-3 TRBV6-6 . TGTGCCAGCAGTTACCCTGGCACAGATACGCAGTATTTT CASSYPGTDTQYF
. TRBJ1-4 TRBV6-1 few TGTGCCAGCAGTGAAGCATGGGTCGCGGGATGGGAAAAACTGTTTTTT CASSEAWVAGWEKLFF
TRBD2 TRBJ2-3 TRBV18 few TGTGCCAGCTCACCGGGACTAGCGGGAGATACGCAGTATTTT CASSPGLAGDTQYF
. TRBJ1-1 TRBV6-5 . TGTGCCAGCAGTTTCCTCAGGGTGAACATGAACACTGAAGCTTTCTTT CASSFLRVNMNTEAFF
. TRBJ2-7 TRBV11-2 . TGTGCCAGCAGCTTCTCCTACGAGCAGTACTTC CASSFSYEQYF
TRBD2 TRBJ2-7 TRBV30 . TGTGCCTGGAGTGCCCTAGCGGGGAGGACCTTTGGCAACGAGCAGTACTTC CAWSALAGRTFGNEQYF
TRBD1 TRBJ1-1 TRBV7-2 once TGTGCCAGCAGCTTAGGGGCAGGGGGGAGCACTGAAGCTTTCTTT CASSLGAGGSTEAFF
. TRBJ1-2 TRBV5-6 few TGTGCCAGCAGCTTGGGGCAGCATGGAGACACCTTC CASSLGQHGDTF
. TRBJ2-7 TRBV28 . TGTGCCAGCAGCCAAACAGGGTTGGTCTACGAGCAGTACTTC CASSQTGLVYEQYF
TRBD1 TRBJ1-1 TRBV19 . TGTGCCAGTAGTAAAGGGACAGGGACATCGGCCACTGAAGCTTTCTTT CASSKGTGTSATEAFF
. TRBJ1-2 TRBV4-3 . TGCGCCAGCTCGGGGAGTACATACTATGGCTACACCTTC CASSGSTYYGYTF
TRBD1 TRBJ1-2 TRBV6-4 . TGTGCCAGCAGTGACTCATCGACAGGGGTAGGCTACACCTTC CASSDSSTGVGYTF
. TRBJ1-5 TRBV30 . TGTGCCTGGAGTGTAGGGGGGGCTCAGCCCCAGCATTTT CAWSVGGAQPQHF
. TRBJ2-2 TRBV9 . TGTGCCAGCAGCGTAGCGTCAGGGTCGGGCACCGGGGAGCTGTTTTTT CASSVASGSGTGELFF